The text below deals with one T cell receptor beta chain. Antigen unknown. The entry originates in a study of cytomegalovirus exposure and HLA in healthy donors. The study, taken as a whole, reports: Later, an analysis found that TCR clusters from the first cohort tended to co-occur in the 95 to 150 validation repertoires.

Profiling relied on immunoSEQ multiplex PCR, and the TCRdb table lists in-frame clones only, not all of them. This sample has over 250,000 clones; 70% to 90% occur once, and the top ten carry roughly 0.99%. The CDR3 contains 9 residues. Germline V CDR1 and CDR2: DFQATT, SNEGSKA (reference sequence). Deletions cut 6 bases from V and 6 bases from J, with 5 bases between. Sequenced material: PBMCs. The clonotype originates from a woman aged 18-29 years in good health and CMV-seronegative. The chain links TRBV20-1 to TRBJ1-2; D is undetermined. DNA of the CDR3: TGCAGTGCGCGGAATGGCTACACCTTC. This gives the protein CSARNGYTF.